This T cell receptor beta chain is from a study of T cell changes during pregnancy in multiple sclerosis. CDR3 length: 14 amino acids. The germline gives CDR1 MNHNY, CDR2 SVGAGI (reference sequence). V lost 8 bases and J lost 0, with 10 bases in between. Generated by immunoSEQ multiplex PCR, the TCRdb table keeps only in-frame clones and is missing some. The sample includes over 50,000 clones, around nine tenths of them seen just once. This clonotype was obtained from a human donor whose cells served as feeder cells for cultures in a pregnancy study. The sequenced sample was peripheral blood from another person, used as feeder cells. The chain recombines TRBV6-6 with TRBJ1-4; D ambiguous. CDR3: CASVQVTTNEKLFF. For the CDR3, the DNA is TGTGCCAGCGTCCAGGTTACAACTAATGAAAAACTGTTTTTT.